This TCR beta chain was sequenced in a study of T cell responses to AZD1222 COVID-19 vaccine. Profiled with immunoSEQ multiplex PCR; TCRdb holds only in-frame clones, not every one. This table has more than 80,000 clones, roughly 87% appearing once. The sample in question was peripheral blood, obtained 28 days after the second AZD1222 dose. This TCR came from an adult who received the AZD1222 COVID-19 vaccine.

The CDR3 region is CASSKRDYTDTQYF. The CDR3 nucleotides read TGTGCCAGCAGTAAACGGGACTACACAGATACGCAGTATTTT. The rearrangement uses TRBV27 and TRBJ2-3; 7 bases map to TRBD2. In germline, CDR1 is MNHEY, CDR2 SMNVEV (reference sequence). After removal of 5 bases from V and 2 bases from J, the junction contained 4 bases not matched to a gene. This CDR3 comprises 14 residues.